Below, one TCR beta chain is given with its context. The junction departs from the called germline gene at one end, perhaps through a read error. The data are from a study of tumor-infiltrating lymphocytes in primary liver carcinoma. The input was around 500 ng total RNA; TCR beta cDNA was made from it with a constant-region primer. It was through three nested multiplex PCR rounds of slightly modified ARM-PCR that TCR beta libraries arose. In the first two PCR rounds, TRBV1-TRBV30 forward primers were paired with a C-beta reverse primer, and each round lasted roughly 9 cycles. TCRdb passed the multiplex PCR reads through MiXCR, listing each CDR3 protein once. The sample records approximately 310,000 distinct CDR3 sequences, approximately 65% being singletons. Germline DNA was also extracted, with blood RNA taken from unsorted whole blood. The CDR3 contains 15 residues. CDR1 is MNHEY, CDR2 SVGAGI, per germline.

The sample consisted of peripheral blood. This chain links TRBV6-5 with TRBJ2-3; 9 positions match TRBD2. This TCR came from a man aged 40-49 years with primary liver carcinoma and hepatitis B virus infection. The CDR3 loop is CASSYGASGKDTLYF. CDR3 DNA: TGTGCCAGCAGTTACGGGGCTAGCGGGAAAGATACGCTGTATTTT.